One sample yielded the 3 T cell receptor beta chains listed below, sequenced in a study of T cells in localized non-small cell lung cancer. The method was immunoSEQ multiplex PCR; TCRdb's version includes in-frame clones alone and lacks a portion of them. Among about 690 clones, roughly 25% were seen once, and the ten largest hold about 6.8%. Sequenced material: lung tumor tissue, taken before any cancer treatment. The source of these receptors is a woman aged 35-75 years with stage III lung adenocarcinoma.

The CDR3 loop reads CASRLSGTANYGYTF. The DNA of the CDR3 is TGCGCCAGCCGATTATCTGGGACTGCTAACTATGGCTACACCTTC. V usage is TRBV5-1 and J usage is TRBJ1-2; maybe TRBD1 (5 bases). Germline V lookup: CDR1 SGHRS, CDR2 YFSETQ. This CDR3 is 15 amino acids long. Trimming removed 7 bases from V and 0 bases from J, with 16 bases in between.

There are a few counts of this clone. The V and J genes are TRBV1 and TRBJ2-7; the tabulated D call, TRBD2, remains unverified against the DNA. TRBV1 is deemed a pseudogene. This CDR3 has 18 residues. The CDR3 sequence is CASSQETSGRAVSYEQYF. As DNA, the CDR3 is TGCGCCAGCAGCCAAGAGACTAGCGGGAGGGCCGTGAGTTACGAGCAGTACTTC.

CDR3: CATSRERDRGYEKLFF. The CDR3 DNA sequence: TGTGCCACCAGCAGAGAGAGGGACAGGGGGTATGAAAAACTGTTTTTT. The chain carries TRBV15 and TRBJ1-4, with 11 bases matching TRBD1. The CDR3 contains 16 residues. Germline CDR1 LNHNV, CDR2 YYDKDF (reference sequence). Trimming removed 0 bases from V and 6 bases from J; junction bases left unmatched: 3.